This T cell receptor beta chain was sequenced during a study of T cell clonotyping in hematopoietic cell transplantation. This table comes from immunoSEQ multiplex PCR, and its TCRdb copy is limited to in-frame clones, with some not included. The sample lists 28,000 or so clones; under 97% were seen once. Broader study findings: No sorting was done, leaving CD4 and CD8 contributions mixed. At the given depth, recipient repertoires were over 95% de novo clonotypes. After transplant, recipient diversity fell while pathologically expanded clonotypes grew through day 180.

In germline, CDR1 is SNHLY, CDR2 FYNNEI. Germline trimming cut 6 bases from V and 2 bases from J; bases unmatched to any gene: 4. CDR3 length: 14 amino acids. As concerns this clone: Antigen: not known.

This chain connects TRBV2 to TRBJ2-1; 7 bases align to TRBD1. This TCR was sampled from a man aged 45-60 years in good health. Some clones in this sample may be carry-over from other donors' samples. Source material: peripheral blood mononuclear cells. CDR3 DNA: TGTGCCAGCAGGACAGGGCCTGCCTACAATGAGCAGTTCTTC. Its translation is CASRTGPAYNEQFF.